One sample yielded the 24 T cell receptor beta chains listed below, sequenced in a study of T cell changes during pregnancy in multiple sclerosis. TCRdb keeps only in-frame clones here, not all; method: immunoSEQ multiplex PCR. Counted here are 65,000 to 85,000 clones, 90% to 95% occurring once; the ten biggest clones make up approximately 0.2%. Material: CD4+ T cells from peripheral blood mononuclear cells, obtained before pregnancy. These receptors all come from a female donor with multiple sclerosis, enrolled in a pregnancy study.

V and J are TRBV30 and TRBJ2-1; TRBD1 might be the D (6 bases). Trimming cost V 3 bases and J 7 bases, with 10 bases left between them. This CDR3 has 12 residues. Looked up from germline, CDR1 is GTSNPN and CDR2 is SVGIG (reference sequence). The CDR3 DNA is TGTGCCTGGAGCAGGGGCGGGAATGAGCAGTTCTTC. Protein sequence: CAWSRGGNEQFF. The full variable domain, in which reference TRBV30 and TRBJ2-1 provide the parts outside the CDR3, is SQTIHQWPATLVQPVGSPLSLECTVEGTSNPNLYWYRQAAGRGLQLLFYSVGIGQISSEVPQNLSASRPQDRQFILSSKKLLLSDSGFYLCAWSRGGNEQFFGPGTRLTVL.

The chain employs TRBV5-1 and TRBJ1-1, with D perhaps matching TRBD1 (5 bases). CDR3 length: 14 amino acids. The V gene lost 4 bases and the J gene lost 2 bases, with 12 bases spanning the gap. Germline CDR1 SGHRS, CDR2 YFSETQ. This CDR3 reads CASSGGTGNTEAFF. The DNA of the CDR3 is TGCGCCAGCAGCGGCGGGACGGGCAACACTGAAGCTTTCTTT.

The V call is TRBV18, the J call TRBJ1-5; possibly TRBD1 for D (6 bases). Germline V lookup: CDR1 KGHSH, CDR2 LQKENI. V dropped 5 bases and J dropped 6 bases, with 17 bases sitting between them. CDR3 size: 15 residues. The CDR3 reads CASSSEDSQIQPQHF. DNA of the CDR3: TGTGCCAGCTCATCCGAGGACAGTCAGATTCAGCCCCAGCATTTT.

This rearrangement joins TRBV19 to TRBJ2-5; 9 bases are shared with TRBD1. The length of the CDR3 is 15 residues. Germline V CDR1 and CDR2: LNHDA, SQIVND (reference sequence). J was trimmed by 5 bases and V by 5 bases; bases with no gene match: 9. The CDR3 bases are TGTGCCAGTAGTGGCACAGGGGGCGCCGAGGAGACCCAGTACTTC. Translation gives CASSGTGGAEETQYF.

This clone has only one observation. The chain links TRBV5-1 to TRBJ2-7; 15 nucleotides line up with TRBD2. The germline V gene encodes CDR1 SGHRS and CDR2 YFSETQ. V lost 4 bases, J lost 12 bases, and 11 bases stayed unmatched. The CDR3 is 15 residues long. CDR3 nucleotide sequence: TGCGCCAGCAGCCCGGAGGGACTAGCGGGAGGAGACTGGTACTTC. Residues: CASSPEGLAGGDWYF.

The chain joins TRBV5-6 to TRBJ2-1; 8 positions match TRBD2. Trimming removed 0 bases from V and 7 bases from J; junction bases left unmatched: 9. Looked up from germline, CDR1 is SGHDT and CDR2 is YYEEEE. The CDR3 has 16 residues. The CDR3 reads CASSLVWRGAKNEQFF. The CDR3, as DNA: TGTGCCAGCAGCTTGGTTTGGCGGGGGGCCAAAAATGAGCAGTTCTTC.

This clone was observed once. One end of the junction does not line up with germline, which may come from a read error. This chain uses TRBV7-2 with TRBJ2-7; 10 bases agree with TRBD2. The CDR3 totals 14 residues. CDR1 is SGHTA, CDR2 FQGNSA, per germline. CDR3 region: CASSPVGSGGFSHF. The CDR3 region has the DNA TGTGCCAGCAGCCCTGTGGGTAGCGGGGGGTTTAGTCACTTC. The whole variable domain, remainder taken from reference TRBV7-2 and TRBJ2-7, is GAGVSQSPSNKVTEKGKDVELRCDPISGHTALYWYRQSLGQGLEFLIYFQGNSAPDKSGLPSDRFSAERTGGSVSTLTIQRTQQEDSAVYLCASSPVGSGGFSHFGPGTRLTVT.

This clone occurred a few times. The chain combines TRBV5-1 with TRBJ1-5, with D uncertain. CDR1 and CDR2 (germline): SGHRS, YFSETQ. The CDR3 spans 16 residues. Trimming pared 0 bases from V and 3 bases from J, leaving 13 bases between. The CDR3 DNA sequence: TGCGCCAGCAGCTTGGTTCCGGCGGATAACAATCAGCCCCAGCATTTT. Its protein product is CASSLVPADNNQPQHF.

This chain links TRBV6-6 with TRBJ1-2; no reliable D call. V dropped 2 bases and J dropped 4 bases, with 8 bases sitting between them. Germline loops: CDR1 MNHNY, CDR2 SVGAGI (reference sequence). This CDR3 has 13 residues. CDR3 region: CASSYPNTYGYTF. The CDR3 bases are TGTGCCAGCAGTTACCCGAACACCTATGGCTACACCTTC.

CDR3 in amino acids: CSVEVGGARGYTF. CDR3 nucleotide sequence: TGCAGCGTTGAAGTAGGGGGGGCTAGAGGCTACACCTTC. The chain is built from TRBV29-1 and TRBJ1-2, with D perhaps TRBD1 (6 bases). The ends were cut back, 1 base at V and 8 bases at J, with 14 bases in the middle. The CDR3 runs 13 residues. From germline, CDR1 is SQVTM and CDR2 ANQGSEA.

The genes are TRBV6-6 and TRBJ2-7; D perhaps matches TRBD2 (5 bases). CDR3 length: 13 residues. The germline CDR1 and CDR2 sequences are MNHNY and SVGAGI (reference sequence). V gave up 8 bases and J gave up 0 bases, with 11 bases separating them. The CDR3 loop is CASGRVFSYEQYF. In nucleotides, the CDR3 is TGTGCCAGCGGGCGGGTATTCTCCTACGAGCAGTACTTC.

The chain links TRBV19 to TRBJ2-3; 7 bases agree with TRBD1. Germline values: CDR1 LNHDA, CDR2 SQIVND (reference sequence). The V gene end was trimmed by 6 bases and the J gene end by 2 bases; junction bases not matched to a gene: 5. CDR3 length: 14 amino acids. CDR3 in amino acids: CASRQGTSTDTQYF. The CDR3 DNA is TGTGCCAGTAGACAGGGGACCTCCACAGATACGCAGTATTTT.

The rearrangement joins TRBV5-1 to TRBJ2-3, with D perhaps TRBD1 (6 bases). Germline V gene lookup returns CDR1 SGHRS and CDR2 YFSETQ. The CDR3 is 15 amino acids. Trimming shortened V by 4 bases and J by 2 bases, and 14 bases separated the two germline ends. This CDR3 is CASSAVRGSTDTQYF. Here the CDR3 DNA reads TGCGCCAGCAGCGCAGTTAGGGGGTCCACAGATACGCAGTATTTT.

This rearrangement joins TRBV27 to TRBJ2-7; no firm D call. CDR1 is MNHEY and CDR2 is SMNVEV in the germline V gene (reference sequence). The CDR3 extends over 16 amino acids. V dropped 2 bases and J dropped 1 base, with 15 bases sitting between them. CDR3 nucleotides: TGTGCCAGCAGTTTAGGCGATAGGAGTGGATCCTACGAGCAGTACTTC. It codes for CASSLGDRSGSYEQYF.

The rearrangement joins TRBV30 to TRBJ2-1; D is uncertain. Germline V gene lookup returns CDR1 GTSNPN and CDR2 SVGIG (reference sequence). The V gene lost 4 bases and the J gene lost 7 bases, with 11 bases spanning the gap. CDR3 length: 12 residues. The CDR3 loop reads CAWIGWRNEQFF. The CDR3 coding sequence is TGTGCCTGGATAGGCTGGCGGAATGAGCAGTTCTTC. The whole variable domain, remainder taken from reference TRBV30 and TRBJ2-1, is SQTIHQWPATLVQPVGSPLSLECTVEGTSNPNLYWYRQAAGRGLQLLFYSVGIGQISSEVPQNLSASRPQDRQFILSSKKLLLSDSGFYLCAWIGWRNEQFFGPGTRLTVL.

The rearrangement links TRBV5-8 to TRBJ1-1, with D uncertain. CDR1 and CDR2 from the germline V gene are SGHTS and YDEGEE. V dropped 4 bases and J dropped 1 base, with 11 bases sitting between them. The CDR3 contains 14 residues. Written as DNA, the CDR3 is TGTGCCAGCAGCCGCCGGTCCGGGAACACTGAAGCTTTCTTT. This encodes CASSRRSGNTEAFF.

V usage is TRBV4-1 and J usage is TRBJ2-5; 12 bases fit TRBD2. Trimming took 0 bases from V and 5 from J; bases not matched to a gene: 10. Germline CDR1 and CDR2: MGHRA and YSYEKL. This CDR3 is built from 18 residues. Here the CDR3 reads CASSQDKLAGGRTETQYF. The CDR3, as DNA: TGCGCCAGCAGCCAAGATAAACTAGCGGGGGGCCGTACGGAGACCCAGTACTTC.

This chain links TRBV6-1 with TRBJ2-1, with D hard to call. The CDR3 is made up of 16 amino acids. Germline lookup yields CDR1 MNHNS and CDR2 SASEGT. Trimming shortened V by 2 bases and J by 0 bases, and 11 bases separated the two germline ends. In nucleotides, the CDR3 is TGTGCCAGCAGTGAAAAGCCCGCCCCCTCCTACAATGAGCAGTTCTTC. Translation gives CASSEKPAPSYNEQFF.

This chain uses TRBV7-3 with TRBJ2-3; D not resolved. The germline V gene encodes CDR1 SGHTA and CDR2 FQGTGA. The length of the CDR3 is 15 residues. The V and J ends lost 0 bases and 5 bases respectively, with 12 bases between them. The CDR3 region is CASSLTPTGRDTQYF. CDR3 nucleotides: TGTGCCAGCAGCTTAACTCCCACGGGTCGAGATACGCAGTATTTT. The variable domain in full, with the rest retrieved from reference TRBV7-3 and TRBJ2-3, is GAGVSQTPSNKVTEKGKYVELRCDPISGHTALYWYRQSLGQGPEFLIYFQGTGAADDSGLPNDRFFAVRPEGSVSTLKIQRTERGDSAVYLCASSLTPTGRDTQYFGPGTRLTVL.

The rearrangement uses TRBV7-2 and TRBJ2-2; D may be TRBD2 (6 bases). Trimming took off 5 bases at V and 5 bases at J, with 18 bases between the two ends. Per the germline V gene, CDR1 is SGHTA and CDR2 is FQGNSA. The CDR3 is made up of 16 amino acids. CDR3 coding DNA: TGTGCCAGCAGCCCTTCCGGGGGAGTTGTGACCGGGGAGCTGTTTTTT. It translates to CASSPSGGVVTGELFF.

The table lists this clone with a count of one. The chain joins TRBV2 to TRBJ1-2; D is uncertain. In germline, CDR1 is SNHLY, CDR2 FYNNEI. V lost 1 base, J lost 0 bases, and 15 bases lay in between. This CDR3 comprises 17 residues. The CDR3 coding sequence is TGTGCCAGCAGTGAAGATTTAATTGGCGGAGCTAACTATGGCTACACCTTC. Protein: CASSEDLIGGANYGYTF.

This clone has only a few counts. The genes are TRBV5-1 and TRBJ1-1; 7 positions match TRBD1. The V segment lost 6 bases and the J segment 1 base; nucleotides outside the gene matches: 6. Germline CDR1 SGHRS, CDR2 YFSETQ. The CDR3 is 14 residues long. The CDR3 DNA reads as TGCGCCAGCACCCTACAGGGGACGAACACTGAAGCTTTCTTT. It specifies CASTLQGTNTEAFF.

In its sample, this clone was seen once. This rearrangement joins TRBV4-2 to TRBJ1-2, with TRBD1 matching 9 bases. Germline CDR1 and CDR2: LGHNA and YNFKEQ. The CDR3 totals 15 residues. J lost 2 bases, V lost 1 base, and 2 bases had no gene match. CDR3 amino acids: CASSQGQGENYGYTF. The CDR3 DNA reads as TGTGCCAGCAGCCAAGGACAGGGGGAAAACTATGGCTACACCTTC.

The count of this clone is one. The V gene is TRBV6-5, the J gene TRBJ2-5; D gene uncertain. The CDR3 is 13 residues long. V was shortened by 2 bases and J by 4 bases, with 8 bases between the two germline ends. Per germline, CDR1 MNHEY and CDR2 SVGAGI. CDR3 amino acids: CASSYDRVETQYF. The CDR3 DNA reads as TGTGCCAGCAGTTACGATCGGGTAGAGACCCAGTACTTC.